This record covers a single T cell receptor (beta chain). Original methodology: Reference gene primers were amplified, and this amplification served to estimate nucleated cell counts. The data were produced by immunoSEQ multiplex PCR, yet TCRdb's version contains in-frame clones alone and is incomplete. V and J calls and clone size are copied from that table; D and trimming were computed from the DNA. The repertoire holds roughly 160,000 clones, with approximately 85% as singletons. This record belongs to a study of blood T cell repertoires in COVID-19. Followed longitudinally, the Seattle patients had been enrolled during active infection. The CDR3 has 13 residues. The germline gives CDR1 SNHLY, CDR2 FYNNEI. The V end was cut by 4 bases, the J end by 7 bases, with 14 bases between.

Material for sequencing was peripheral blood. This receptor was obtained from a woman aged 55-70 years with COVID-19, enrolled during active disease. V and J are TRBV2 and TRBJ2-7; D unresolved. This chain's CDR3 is CASSVTVPWEQYV. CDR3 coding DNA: TGTGCCAGCAGTGTAACGGTACCGTGGGAGCAGTACGTC.